This T cell receptor beta chain comes out of a study of control samples from healthy donors and cancer patients. This clone was picked up a small number of times. Measured with immunoSEQ multiplex PCR; TCRdb has only the in-frame clones, and not every one. The repertoire holds around 78,000 clones, with roughly 93% as singletons. Trimming took off 1 base at V and 5 bases at J, with 8 bases between the two ends. Germline loops: CDR1 SGHDN, CDR2 FVKESK. This CDR3 has 13 residues. The sample taken for sequencing was blood. V usage is TRBV14 and J usage is TRBJ1-2; D is uncertain. The TCR originated in a woman aged 18-30 years in good health. The CDR3 DNA reads TGTGCCAGCAGCCAAGTACTGCTGTATGGCTACACCTTC. Translation gives CASSQVLLYGYTF.